One and the same sample provided the 6 T cell receptor beta chains below, sequenced in a study of early T cells in non-severe SARS-CoV-2 infection. TCRdb independently ran MiXCR on the 5' RACE reads; one entry per CDR3 protein. The data contain some 67,000 distinct CDR3 sequences, roughly 10% of them singletons. The material sequenced was whole blood, taken at baseline. The receptors here all came from an adult who was a healthcare worker with PCR-confirmed SARS-CoV-2 infection or an uninfected control (not recorded which).

This clonotype showed up many times. The chain combines TRBV6-5 with TRBJ1-5; D is undetermined. V lost 7 bases, J lost 0 bases, and 7 bases lay in between. CDR3 size: 13 residues. The germline CDR1 and CDR2 sequences are MNHEY and SVGAGI. Here the CDR3 reads CASMGGSNQPQHF. The CDR3 DNA follows: TGTGCCAGCATGGGCGGTAGCAATCAGCCCCAGCATTTT.

V and J are TRBV4-3 and TRBJ2-3, with unresolved D. Germline loops: CDR1 LGHNA, CDR2 YSLEER. V lost 3 bases to trimming and J lost 4 bases, with 8 bases between them. The CDR3 sequence is 13 residues long. The CDR3 reads CASSHSPADTQYF. The DNA for the CDR3 is TGCGCCAGCAGCCACAGTCCGGCAGATACGCAGTATTTT.

In its sample, this clonotype was seen a few times. The gene calls are TRBV20-1 and TRBJ2-1; weak D call: TRBD1 (7 bases). V was shortened by 0 bases and J by 3 bases, with 12 bases between the two germline ends. In germline, CDR1 is DFQATT, CDR2 SNEGSKA (reference sequence). This CDR3 spans 15 amino acids. The CDR3 nucleotides read TGCAGTGCTAGAGATTTTCAGGGGGGCTACAATGAGCAGTTCTTC. Translation gives CSARDFQGGYNEQFF.

This clonotype was seen only a few times. V and J are TRBV19 and TRBJ1-2; D call uncertain. This CDR3 is built from 12 residues. Germline CDR1 and CDR2: LNHDA and SQIVND (reference sequence). With 3 bases removed from V and 4 bases from J, the gap between germline ends came to 6 bases. The CDR3 sequence is CASSISVYGYTF. The CDR3 region has the DNA TGTGCCAGTAGTATCTCGGTCTATGGCTACACCTTC. Full variable domain (rest looked up from reference TRBV19 and TRBJ1-2): DGGITQSPKYLFRKEGQNVTLSCEQNLNHDAMYWYRQDPGQGLRLIYYSQIVNDFQKGDIAEGYSVSREKKESFPLTVTSAQKNPTAFYLCASSISVYGYTFGSGTRLTVV.

This clonotype was counted ten times or more. The chain joins TRBV15 to TRBJ1-2, with 8 nucleotides matching TRBD1. V shed 6 bases and J 0 bases; nucleotides not matched to a gene: 3. The CDR3 is 14 amino acids. Per germline, CDR1 LNHNV and CDR2 YYDKDF (reference sequence). CDR3 sequence reads: CATSGQGSNYGYTF. CDR3 nucleotides: TGTGCCACCAGTGGACAGGGTTCTAACTATGGCTACACCTTC. The entire variable domain, with the rest obtained from reference TRBV15 and TRBJ1-2, is as follows: DAMVIQNPRYQVTQFGKPVTLSCSQTLNHNVMYWYQQKSSQAPKLLFHYYDKDFNNEADTPDNFQSRRPNTSFCFLDIRSPGLGDTAMYLCATSGQGSNYGYTFGSGTRLTVV.

Ten or more counts support this clonotype. The chain has TRBV7-2 and TRBJ2-1; a weak D match, TRBD2 (6 bases). Germline CDR1 reads SGHTA; CDR2 reads FQGNSA. The length of the CDR3 is 13 residues. V was pared by 6 bases and J by 2 bases, with 8 bases between. In nucleotides, the CDR3 is TGTGCCAGCAGGGGAGGTACCTACAATGAGCAGTTCTTC. Its protein is CASRGGTYNEQFF.